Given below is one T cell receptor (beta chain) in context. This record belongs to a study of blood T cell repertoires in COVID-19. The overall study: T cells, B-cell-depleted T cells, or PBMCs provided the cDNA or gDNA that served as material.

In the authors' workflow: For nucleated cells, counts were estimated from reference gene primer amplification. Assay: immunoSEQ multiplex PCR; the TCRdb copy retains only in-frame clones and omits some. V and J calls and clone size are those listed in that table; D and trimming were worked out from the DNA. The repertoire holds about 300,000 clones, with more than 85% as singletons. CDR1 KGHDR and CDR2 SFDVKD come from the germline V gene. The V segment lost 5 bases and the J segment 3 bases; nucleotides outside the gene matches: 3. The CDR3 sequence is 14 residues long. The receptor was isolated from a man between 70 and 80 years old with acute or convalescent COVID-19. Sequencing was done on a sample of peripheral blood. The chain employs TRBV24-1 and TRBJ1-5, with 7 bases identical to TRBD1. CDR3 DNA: TGTGCCACCAGTGGACAGGGAATCAATCAGCCCCAGCATTTT. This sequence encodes CATSGQGINQPQHF.